A selection of T cell receptor beta chains follows, all from one sample in a study of cytomegalovirus exposure and HLA in healthy donors. Assay used: immunoSEQ multiplex PCR; TCRdb lists only in-frame clones, some missing. Of about 78,000 clones in the sample, roughly 60% were seen once. The sample was PBMCs. The receptors originated from a man aged 30 to 39 in good health and CMV-seropositive. CDR3s include the opening cysteine and the closing phenylalanine or tryptophan. D genes are given only for firm matches. A clone size is listed for some rows: how often the clone was seen (once, few, many), or a class if it is expanded.

d_call	clone_size	v_call	j_call	cdr3_nt	cdr3_aa
TRBD1	.	TRBV6-1	TRBJ2-5	TGTGCCAGCAGTCGGGACAGGGGTTATGAGACCCAGTACTTC	CASSRDRGYETQYF
TRBD1	few	TRBV28	TRBJ1-5	TGTGCCAGCAGTTTCTACCGACAGGGACTGAATCAGCCCCAGCATTTT	CASSFYRQGLNQPQHF
.	.	TRBV30	TRBJ1-5	TGTGCCTGGAGTGGGGGGGGATTAGGGGCCGGACCCAATCAGCCCCAGCATTTT	CAWSGGGLGAGPNQPQHF
TRBD2	once	TRBV6-5	TRBJ2-1	TGTGCCAGCAGTGCTAGCGGCGACTACAATGAGCAGTTCTTC	CASSASGDYNEQFF
TRBD1	.	TRBV7-9	TRBJ2-2	TGTGCCAGCAGCCCTCGGACAGGGGGCGGTACCGGGGAGCTGTTTTTT	CASSPRTGGGTGELFF
.	few	TRBV25-1	TRBJ2-7	TGTGCCAGCAGTGATTTCAGGGGCTCCTACGAGCAGTACTTC	CASSDFRGSYEQYF
.	.	TRBV28	TRBJ1-1	TGTGCCAGCAGGAGCACACAGGGGAACACTGAAGCTTTCTTT	CASRSTQGNTEAFF
TRBD2	.	TRBV7-7	TRBJ2-1	TGTGCTAGCAGCTCCTTTGCGGGGGACTCCTACAATGAGCAGTTCTTC	CASSSFAGDSYNEQFF
TRBD1	.	TRBV5-4	TRBJ1-4	TGTGCCAGCAGCGAAACTCAGGGGGCAGAAAAACTGTTTTTT	CASSETQGAEKLFF
.	.	TRBV28	TRBJ2-1	TGTGCCAGCACTAGAGACTGGCCCGATGAGCAGTTCTTC	CASTRDWPDEQFF
.	.	TRBV28	TRBJ2-2	TGTGCCAGCAGTCTAGGTCTCGGGGAGCTGTTTTTT	CASSLGLGELFF
.	.	TRBV28	TRBJ2-3	TGTGCCAGCAGAGGGACATCCACAGATACGCAGTATTTT	CASRGTSTDTQYF
.	.	TRBV11-2	TRBJ1-1	TGTGCCAGCAGCTTAGATCTTACTGAAGCTTTCTTT	CASSLDLTEAFF
.	.	TRBV12-5	TRBJ2-7	TGTGCTAGTGGTTTATACTACGAGCAGTACTTC	CASGLYYEQYF
.	.	TRBV7-7	TRBJ2-2	TGTGCTAGCAGCTTAGGCACGGGGAACACCGGGGAGCTGTTTTTT	CASSLGTGNTGELFF
.	.	TRBV6-1	TRBJ2-6	TGTGCCAGCAGTGGCCACGAGTTCTCTGGGGCCAACGTCCTGACTTTC	CASSGHEFSGANVLTF
TRBD1	once	TRBV28	TRBJ2-7	TGTGCCAGCAGTTTGCACAGGGGGCTCTCCTACGAGCAGTACTTC	CASSLHRGLSYEQYF
.	.	TRBV14	TRBJ2-3	TGTGCCAGCAGCCAAGTCGCAGGGAGCACAGATACGCAGTATTTT	CASSQVAGSTDTQYF
.	.	TRBV6-1	TRBJ2-3	TGTGCCAGCAGTGAGCTGGACTCCCCGGCAGATACGCAGTATTTT	CASSELDSPADTQYF
TRBD2	.	TRBV7-8	TRBJ2-7	TGTGCCAGCAGCCCCTGGACTAGCGGAACCTACTCCTACGAGCAGTACTTC	CASSPWTSGTYSYEQYF
.	.	TRBV5-1	TRBJ2-7	TGCGCCAGCAGCGGAGGGGACAGTCCTACTGGCGAGCAGTACTTC	CASSGGDSPTGEQYF
.	.	TRBV27	TRBJ2-7	TGTGCCAGCAGTTTTTCCAGGGGCCCCTACGAGCAGTACTTC	CASSFSRGPYEQYF
.	.	TRBV9	TRBJ2-3	TGTGCCAGCAGCCCATCCCGGGGGAGCACAGATACGCAGTATTTT	CASSPSRGSTDTQYF
.	few	TRBV6-6	TRBJ1-2	TGTGCCAGCAGTTACGGGGCGAACTATGGCTACACCTTC	CASSYGANYGYTF
.	.	TRBV11-1	TRBJ2-5	TGTGCCAGCAGCTTAGGATTGGCAGAGACCCAGTACTTC	CASSLGLAETQYF
TRBD1	.	TRBV7-9	TRBJ1-5	TGTGCCAGCAGCTCGAATGACAGGGTGGCCCAGCATTTT	CASSSNDRVAQHF
.	.	TRBV27	TRBJ2-5	TGTGCCAGCAGTTTTTTCGGGACCCAGTACTTC	CASSFFGTQYF
TRBD2	.	TRBV7-6	TRBJ2-3	TGTGCCAGCAGCTTAGTAGCGGGGAGGGGAGATACGCAGTATTTT	CASSLVAGRGDTQYF
TRBD1	.	TRBV19	TRBJ1-4	TGTGCCAGTAGTATCATAGGCCAGGGGGCGAATGAAAAACTGTTTTTT	CASSIIGQGANEKLFF
TRBD1	.	TRBV7-9	TRBJ1-4	TGTGCCAGCAGCAGGGGGCTTCTTGAAACTAATGAAAAACTGTTTTTT	CASSRGLLETNEKLFF
TRBD2	.	TRBV5-4	TRBJ2-1	TGTGCCAGCAGCGCGAGGACTATAGCGGGGGGGACTCCACCGTACAATGAGCAGTTCTTC	CASSARTIAGGTPPYNEQFF
.	once	TRBV11-2	TRBJ2-1	TGTGCCAGCAGCTTAGATCGAGGTGAGCAGTTCTTC	CASSLDRGEQFF
.	few	TRBV27	TRBJ1-5	TGTGCCAGCAATTTTGCAGGGGCTAGCCAGCCCCAGCATTTT	CASNFAGASQPQHF
TRBD1	.	TRBV5-1	TRBJ2-5	TGCGCCAGCAGCTTGACGGGACAGGGAGAATCCCAGTACTTC	CASSLTGQGESQYF
.	.	TRBV27	TRBJ1-5	TGTGCCAGCAAGGTTTGGGCAAGCAGCAATCAGCCCCAGCATTTT	CASKVWASSNQPQHF
TRBD1	once	TRBV11-2	TRBJ1-4	TGTGCCAGCAGCTCACAGGACAGGGAAAAACTGTTTTTT	CASSSQDREKLFF
TRBD1	few	TRBV5-6	TRBJ1-1	TGTGCCAGCAGCTTGGCCAGGGGACAGAGCCAGAACACTGAAGCTTTCTTT	CASSLARGQSQNTEAFF
.	once	TRBV6-4	TRBJ2-2	TGTGCCAGCACCCCGACCGGGGGTGGGGAGCTGTTTTTT	CASTPTGGGELFF
TRBD2	.	TRBV14	TRBJ2-7	TGTGCCAGCAGCCAAGCCTTTAGGGCGGGAGCCTACGAGCAGTACTTC	CASSQAFRAGAYEQYF
.	.	TRBV9	TRBJ2-7	TGTGCCAGCAGCGACACAGCCTACGAGCAGTACTTC	CASSDTAYEQYF
.	few	TRBV29-1	TRBJ1-1	TGCAGCGTTGGGTCTAGCGCTGAAGCTTTCTTT	CSVGSSAEAFF
TRBD2	few	TRBV6-5	TRBJ2-7	TGTGCCAGCAGTTTGGCTAGCGGGAACTACGAGCAGTACTTC	CASSLASGNYEQYF
.	.	TRBV6-5	TRBJ1-2	TGTGCCAGCAGTTACACAGGATCAACCCTCTATGGCTACACCTTC	CASSYTGSTLYGYTF
.	.	TRBV30	TRBJ2-3	TGTGCCTGGACCCTTGGCTTAACAGATACGCAGTATTTT	CAWTLGLTDTQYF
.	.	TRBV27	TRBJ2-6	TGTGCCAGCAGTCCCAGGGTTTCTGGGGCCAACGTCCTGACTTTC	CASSPRVSGANVLTF
TRBD1	.	TRBV11-3	TRBJ2-3	TGTGCCAGCAGCTCCGACAGGGAAGCCACAGATACGCAGTATTTT	CASSSDREATDTQYF
TRBD1	few	TRBV6-1	TRBJ2-1	TGTGCCAGCAAATTAGTGCAGGGGGTCGATGAGCAGTTCTTC	CASKLVQGVDEQFF
.	.	TRBV4-2	TRBJ1-4	TGTGCCAGCAGCCGACTCCCAACTAATGAAAAACTGTTTTTT	CASSRLPTNEKLFF
.	few	TRBV1	TRBJ1-1	TGCACCAGCAGCGCCCGGGACAGGGTCCCTGAAGCTTTCTTT	CTSSARDRVPEAFF